These 20 T cell receptor beta chains were sequenced from one sample in a study of T-cell reconstitution after alpha-beta-depleted transplantation in children. A TCRbeta library incorporating unique molecular identifiers was prepared. From the PCR reads, TCRdb called clonotypes with MiXCR, one entry per CDR3 protein. The data hold 350,000 to 450,000 distinct CDR3 sequences, with roughly 15% observed a single time. The starting material was PBMCs, obtained from the stem cell graft. The receptor source for this set is a human donor who donated a stem cell graft to a child with Fanconi anemia.

This clonotype has only a few counts. V and J are TRBV3-1 and TRBJ2-1; a possible D gene is TRBD1 (5 bases). Trimming stripped 2 bases from V and 2 bases from J, with 10 bases between. CDR1 is LGHDT and CDR2 is YNNKEL in the germline V gene (reference sequence). The CDR3 runs to 15 residues. CDR3 in DNA: TGTGCCAGCAGCCAAACAGGCGGTCCCTACAATGAGCAGTTCTTC. Its translation is CASSQTGGPYNEQFF.

This clonotype has ten or more counts. The genes are TRBV5-1 and TRBJ2-2; maybe TRBD1 (5 bases). This CDR3 comprises 14 residues. The germline V and J ends were trimmed by 2 bases and 6 bases, with 11 bases remaining between them. Per germline, CDR1 SGHRS and CDR2 YFSETQ. The CDR3 here is CASSLQQGAGELFF. In DNA form, the CDR3 reads TGCGCCAGCAGCTTACAGCAAGGGGCCGGGGAGCTGTTTTTT.

Ten or more counts support this clonotype. The chain uses TRBV7-6 and TRBJ2-7; D uncertain. V was cut by 5 bases and J by 3 bases, with 11 bases left in between. This CDR3 has 13 amino acids. In germline, CDR1 is SGHVS, CDR2 FNYEAQ. The CDR3 reads CASSAGPNYEQYF. The CDR3 DNA is TGTGCCAGCAGCGCTGGGCCGAACTACGAGCAGTACTTC.

This clonotype was counted a few times. The chain carries TRBV20-1 and TRBJ1-1, with D unresolved. V dropped 3 bases and J dropped 3 bases, with 8 bases sitting between them. This CDR3 region has 12 residues. Germline V gives CDR1 DFQATT, CDR2 SNEGSKA (reference sequence). Here the CDR3 reads CSASRLDTEAFF. CDR3 nucleotide sequence: TGCAGTGCTAGCCGGTTGGACACTGAAGCTTTCTTT.

This clonotype was counted between two and nine times. The chain's CDR3 is CASTVSRGFTDTQYF. CDR3 sequence (DNA): TGTGCCAGCACCGTAAGTCGAGGATTCACAGATACGCAGTATTTT. This sequence joins TRBV12-3 or TRBV12-4 and TRBJ2-3; no clear D gene. The CDR3 has 15 residues. Trimming pared 7 bases from V and 2 bases from J, leaving 16 bases between.

This clonotype has just a few counts. V usage is TRBV12-3 or TRBV12-4 and J usage is TRBJ1-6; D uncertain. The CDR3 length is 14 residues. Trimming shortened V by 3 bases and J by 4 bases, and 7 bases separated the two germline ends. CDR3 residues: CASSFQVYNSPLHF. The DNA for the CDR3 is TGTGCCAGCAGTTTCCAAGTTTATAATTCACCCCTCCACTTT.

This clonotype was counted between two and nine times. The V and J genes are TRBV10-3 and TRBJ2-6, with TRBD2 matching 16 bases. The CDR3 totals 19 residues. Germline CDR1 reads ENHRY; CDR2 reads SYGVKD. V was clipped by 3 bases and J by 0 bases; unmatched bases: 2. CDR3 region: CAISDGTSGGASGANVLTF. The CDR3 coding sequence is TGTGCCATCAGTGACGGGACTAGCGGGGGGGCCTCTGGGGCCAACGTCCTGACTTTC.

The sample holds a few counts of this clonotype. The gene calls are TRBV9 and TRBJ2-3; no clear D. CDR1 is SGDLS, CDR2 YYNGEE, per germline. V gave up 0 bases and J gave up 0 bases, with 11 bases separating them. This CDR3 comprises 16 residues. CDR3 sequence: CASSVASLTSTDTQYF. CDR3 DNA: TGTGCCAGCAGCGTAGCGAGTCTGACTAGCACAGATACGCAGTATTTT.

The chain carries TRBV6-2 or TRBV6-3 and TRBJ2-1, with 13 nucleotides matching TRBD2. The CDR3 runs 14 residues. The junction had 5 bases not matched to a gene; V was cut back by 7 bases and J by 8 bases. Germline assignment: CDR1 MNHEY and CDR2 SVGEGT. The DNA for the CDR3 is TGTGCCAGCATGAGGACTAGCGGGGGTGATGAGCAGTTCTTC. It codes for CASMRTSGGDEQFF.

The chain employs TRBV9 and TRBJ1-1; tentatively, D is TRBD1 (5 bases). The CDR3 extends over 15 amino acids. CDR1 SGDLS and CDR2 YYNGEE come from the germline V gene. The ends were cut back, 0 bases at V and 2 bases at J, with 11 bases in the middle. The CDR3 sequence is CASSVGPGINTEAFF. The CDR3 region has the DNA TGTGCCAGCAGCGTAGGTCCAGGGATTAACACTGAAGCTTTCTTT. Based on the CDR3 plus reference TRBV9 and TRBJ1-1, the full variable domain is DSGVTQTPKHLITATGQRVTLRCSPRSGDLSVYWYQQSLDQGLQFLIQYYNGEERAKGNILERFSAQQFPDLHSELNLSSLELGDSALYFCASSVGPGINTEAFFGQGTRLTVV.

The chain has TRBV6-2 or TRBV6-3 and TRBJ1-5, with 10 bases lining up with TRBD1. CDR1 is MNHEY, CDR2 SVGEGT, per germline. The CDR3 has 12 amino acids. The junction had 4 bases not matched to a gene; V was cut back by 11 bases and J by 6 bases. The CDR3 coding sequence is TGTGCCTCGGGACAGGGGACTCAGCCCCAGCATTTT. Its translation is CASGQGTQPQHF.

A few counts support this clonotype. The chain couples TRBV7-2 to TRBJ1-2, with 8 bases aligning to TRBD1. V was clipped by 2 bases and J by 8 bases; unmatched bases: 13. There are 16 residues in the CDR3. Germline lookup yields CDR1 SGHTA and CDR2 FQGNSA. In nucleotides, the CDR3 is TGTGCCAGCAGCTTAATGGGGGCAGGGGGCAAGGGCGGCTACACCTTC. Its protein product is CASSLMGAGGKGGYTF.

This clonotype was observed a handful of times. This chain uses TRBV5-1 with TRBJ1-2; 9 positions match TRBD1. This CDR3 comprises 15 residues. With 4 bases clipped from V and 5 bases from J, the junction kept 9 bases outside the gene matches. The germline V gene has CDR1 SGHRS and CDR2 YFSETQ. The DNA for the CDR3 is TGCGCCAGCAGCCCCGGGACAGGGCATCAGTATGGCTACACCTTC. Translating it yields CASSPGTGHQYGYTF. The full variable domain, in which reference TRBV5-1 and TRBJ1-2 provide the parts outside the CDR3, is KAGVTQTPRYLIKTRGQQVTLSCSPISGHRSVSWYQQTPGQGLQFLFEYFSETQRNKGNFPGRFSGRQFSNSRSEMNVSTLELGDSALYLCASSPGTGHQYGYTFGSGTRLTVV.

This clonotype was observed a few times. This sequence joins TRBV7-9 and TRBJ2-2, with TRBD2 matching over 8 bases. Germline CDR1 is SEHNR and CDR2 is FQNEAQ (reference sequence). V lost 5 bases, J lost 0 bases, and 8 bases stayed unmatched. The CDR3 is 17 residues long. CDR3 sequence: CASSRLAGDANTGELFF. In DNA form, the CDR3 reads TGTGCCAGCAGCCGGCTAGCGGGCGACGCGAACACCGGGGAGCTGTTTTTT.

The chain recombines TRBV15 with TRBJ2-2; D possibly corresponds to TRBD2 (7 bases). V lost 6 bases to trimming and J lost 4 bases, with 9 bases between them. Germline CDR1 LNHNV, CDR2 YYDKDF (reference sequence). This CDR3 is 13 amino acids long. The CDR3 DNA reads as TGTGCCACCAGGAGGGGGGGCACCGGGGAGCTGTTTTTT. As protein: CATRRGGTGELFF.

The chain has TRBV5-6 and TRBJ2-3; TRBD2 matches at 7 bases. This CDR3 is built from 17 residues. Per germline, CDR1 SGHDT and CDR2 YYEEEE. Trimming at V came to 7 bases and at J to 2 bases, leaving 16 bases not matched to a gene. Written as DNA, the CDR3 is TGTGCCAGCGGCACCCGGGGGGAGCATTTAAACACAGATACGCAGTATTTT. It yields the protein CASGTRGEHLNTDTQYF.

This clonotype has just a few counts. The gene calls are TRBV4-3 and TRBJ2-6; D is possibly TRBD1 (5 bases). Germline lookup yields CDR1 LGHNA and CDR2 YSLEER. Deletions cut 2 bases from V and 4 bases from J, with 12 bases between. This CDR3 is built from 16 residues. CDR3 DNA: TGCGCCAGCAGCCAACATCAGGGATCCGGGGCCAACGTCCTGACTTTC. This encodes CASSQHQGSGANVLTF.

The rearrangement joins TRBV7-6 to TRBJ2-5; a possible D gene is TRBD2 (5 bases). CDR1 SGHVS and CDR2 FNYEAQ come from the germline V gene. The CDR3 is made up of 13 amino acids. The V gene lost 5 bases and the J gene lost 5 bases, with 12 bases spanning the gap. CDR3 loop: CASSPGNRETQYF. CDR3 nucleotide sequence: TGTGCCAGCAGCCCCGGGAACCGGGAGACCCAGTACTTC.

This clonotype was counted a few times. The chain combines TRBV12-3 or TRBV12-4 with TRBJ2-7; D is perhaps TRBD2 (6 bases). CDR3 length: 13 residues. The V and J ends lost 2 bases and 6 bases respectively, with 11 bases between them. The CDR3 coding sequence is TGTGCCAGCAGTTTACTTGCGGGGAGCGAGCAGTACTTC. Translation: CASSLLAGSEQYF.

CDR3 protein: CASSFEGLAGGYEQYF. The CDR3 DNA is TGTGCCAGCAGTTTTGAGGGACTAGCGGGGGGATACGAGCAGTACTTC. The chain recombines TRBV12-3 or TRBV12-4 with TRBJ2-7; 15 bases fit TRBD2. J was trimmed by 4 bases and V by 3 bases; bases with no gene match: 4. The CDR3 has 16 residues.